The next 5 T cell receptor beta chains were all read from a single sample in a study of blood T cell repertoires in COVID-19. Libraries were prepared by immunoSEQ multiplex PCR; TCRdb keeps only in-frame clonotypes and omits some of them. Here the sample spans some 74,000 clones, 75% to 90% being singletons. Sequencing was carried out using peripheral blood. The receptor set was obtained from a woman older than 75 with acute or convalescent COVID-19.

V and J are TRBV18 and TRBJ2-1; 10 bases match TRBD2. Germline assignment: CDR1 KGHSH and CDR2 LQKENI. This CDR3 region has 16 residues. V lost 3 bases to trimming and J lost 9 bases; unmatched junction nucleotides: 11. The CDR3 is CASSPTLAGAGTEQFF. The CDR3 DNA reads as TGTGCCAGCTCACCGACTCTAGCGGGAGCTGGTACTGAGCAGTTCTTC. The complete variable domain, with remaining parts taken from reference TRBV18 and TRBJ2-1, reads NAGVMQNPRHLVRRRGQEARLRCSPMKGHSHVYWYRQLPEEGLKFMVYLQKENIIDESGMPKERFSAEFPKEGPSILRIQQVVRGDSAAYFCASSPTLAGAGTEQFFGPGTRLTVL.

V gene TRBV19 combines with J gene TRBJ2-3; D remains unclear. Germline assignment: CDR1 LNHDA and CDR2 SQIVND (reference sequence). This CDR3 comprises 15 residues. Trimming pared 1 base from V and 4 bases from J, leaving 12 bases between. In DNA, the CDR3 is TGTGCCAGTAGTATAGGACTCCTCGGAGCAGATACGCAGTATTTT. Translated: CASSIGLLGADTQYF.

The chain recombines TRBV4-1 with TRBJ2-1; 11 bases line up with TRBD2. The CDR3 has 20 amino acids. Losses at the gene ends were 1 base for V and 4 bases for J; bases not matched to a gene: 15. Germline V CDR1 and CDR2: MGHRA, YSYEKL. The CDR3 loop is CASSQATGTSGTKRYNEQFF. The CDR3 region has the DNA TGCGCCAGCAGCCAAGCCACCGGGACTAGCGGTACTAAGAGGTACAATGAGCAGTTCTTC.

The V and J genes are TRBV5-1 and TRBJ1-2; 8 bases are shared with TRBD1. J gave up 1 base and V 1 base, and 6 bases lay outside the gene matches. Germline V lookup: CDR1 SGHRS, CDR2 YFSETQ. CDR3 size: 16 residues. CDR3 DNA: TGCGCCAGCAGCTTGCCACAGGGGGGGGTTAACTATGGCTACACCTTC. It is translated as CASSLPQGGVNYGYTF. Full variable domain (missing parts from reference TRBV5-1 and TRBJ1-2): KAGVTQTPRYLIKTRGQQVTLSCSPISGHRSVSWYQQTPGQGLQFLFEYFSETQRNKGNFPGRFSGRQFSNSRSEMNVSTLELGDSALYLCASSLPQGGVNYGYTFGSGTRLTVV.

A word on this clone: Distinct nucleotide sequences in the sample also encode this CDR3. This chain uses TRBV3-1 (or the pseudogene TRBV3-2) with TRBJ1-1, with 7 bases that match TRBD1. The germline CDR1 and CDR2 sequences are LGHDT and YNNKEL (reference sequence). After removal of 1 base from V and 1 base from J, the junction contained 3 bases not matched to a gene. The CDR3 extends over 15 amino acids. The CDR3 nucleotides are TGTGCCAGCAGCCAAGGACAGGGAGGGAACACTGAAGCTTTCTTT. Protein sequence: CASSQGQGGNTEAFF.